This is a list of T cell receptor beta chains from one sample in a study of CD8 T cells in Susac syndrome. TCRdb re-analysed the immunoSEQ multiplex PCR reads in MiXCR, keeping a single row per CDR3 protein. The table includes approximately 160,000 distinct CDR3 sequences, roughly 95% detected once. The specimen sequenced was CD4+ T cells from PBMCs. These TCRs come from a human donor in good health. The conserved cysteine and the conserved F or W are not part of the CDR3 here.

V | length | CDR3
TRBV14 | 12 | ASSQPLGAHTQY
TRBV10-3 | 11 | AISGTGNQPQH
TRBV20-1 | 13 | SATDMRGNTDTQY
TRBV4-1 | 15 | ASSQDPGQGIYNEQF
TRBV3-1 | 11 | ASSQVAGHGYT
TRBV27 | 12 | ASKRGGSNTEAF
TRBV3-1 | 13 | ASSQEWTPGGGYT
TRBV15 | 12 | ATSRGSPTDTQY
TRBV11-1 | 13 | ASSEQGVWNYGYT
TRBV5-1 | 12 | ASSLEGVNSPLH
TRBV20-1 | 11 | SARVPAQETQY
TRBV5-4 | 10 | ASSLERGEAF